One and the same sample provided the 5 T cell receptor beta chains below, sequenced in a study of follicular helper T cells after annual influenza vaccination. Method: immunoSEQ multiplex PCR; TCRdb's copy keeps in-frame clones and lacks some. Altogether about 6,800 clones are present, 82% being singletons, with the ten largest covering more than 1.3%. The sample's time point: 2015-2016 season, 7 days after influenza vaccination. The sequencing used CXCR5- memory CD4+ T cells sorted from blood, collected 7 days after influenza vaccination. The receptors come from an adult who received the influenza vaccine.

CDR3 DNA sequence: TGCAGCGGGCAGGGGGCGGATCGCACTGAAGCTTTCTTT. As protein: CSGQGADRTEAFF. J is TRBJ1-1 and V is TRBV29-1, with 8 positions matching TRBD1. Germline V lookup: CDR1 SQVTM, CDR2 ANQGSEA. With 7 bases clipped from V and 4 bases from J, the junction kept 8 bases outside the gene matches. CDR3 length: 13 amino acids.

The CDR3 sequence is CASSQRRGPGYNEQFF. In nucleotides, the CDR3 is TGTGCCAGCAGCCAACGAAGGGGCCCTGGGTACAATGAGCAGTTCTTC. This chain links TRBV14 with TRBJ2-1, with D perhaps TRBD1 (5 bases). V was shortened by 2 bases and J by 4 bases, with 15 bases between the two germline ends. The CDR3 covers 16 residues. Germline V gives CDR1 SGHDN, CDR2 FVKESK.

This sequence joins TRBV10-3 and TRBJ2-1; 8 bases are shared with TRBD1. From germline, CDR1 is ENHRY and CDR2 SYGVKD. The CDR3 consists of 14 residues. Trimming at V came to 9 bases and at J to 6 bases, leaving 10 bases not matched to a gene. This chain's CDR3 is CAIGAGQASNEQFF. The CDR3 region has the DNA TGTGCCATAGGGGCGGGACAGGCGAGCAATGAGCAGTTCTTC.

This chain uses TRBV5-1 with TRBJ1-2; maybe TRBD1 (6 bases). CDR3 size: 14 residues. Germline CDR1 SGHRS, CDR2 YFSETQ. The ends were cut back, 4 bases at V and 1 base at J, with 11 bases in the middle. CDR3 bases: TGCGCCAGCAGCGAACAAGGGGGTAACTATGGCTACACCTTC. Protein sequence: CASSEQGGNYGYTF.

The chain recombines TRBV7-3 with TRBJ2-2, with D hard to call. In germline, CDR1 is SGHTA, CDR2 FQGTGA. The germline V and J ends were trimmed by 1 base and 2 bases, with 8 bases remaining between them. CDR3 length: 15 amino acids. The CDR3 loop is CASSLMAVNTGELFF. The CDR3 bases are TGTGCCAGCAGCTTAATGGCAGTAAACACCGGGGAGCTGTTTTTT.